The source of this T cell receptor (beta chain) is a study of blood T cell repertoires in COVID-19. The CDR3 runs 15 residues. V lost 0 bases to trimming and J lost 6 bases; unmatched junction nucleotides: 6. The germline V gene encodes CDR1 LGHNT and CDR2 FRNRAP. TCRdb's copy holds only in-frame clones and misses some; the assay was immunoSEQ multiplex PCR. This sample has about 240,000 clones, with around four fifths found just once. The source is a man younger than 45 who had recovered from COVID-19. Sequencing input: peripheral blood. The chain links TRBV12-5 to TRBJ1-1; TRBD1 aligns across 8 bases. The CDR3 spells CASGLVARGPSEAFF. The CDR3 bases are TGTGCTAGTGGTTTGGTAGCCAGGGGGCCCTCTGAAGCTTTCTTT.